The rows below give T cell receptor beta chains drawn from one sample of a study of lymphopenia after photon versus proton radiotherapy. The table came from immunoSEQ multiplex PCR; TCRdb's copy has only in-frame clones and leaves some out. The sample lists fewer than 30,000 clones, roughly 90% seen once, with around 19% in the top ten. Here the sequenced sample was peripheral blood, taken from a patient treated with photon-based radiotherapy. These receptors all come from a man aged 50 or older with gastric cancer. The CDR3 runs from the conserved cysteine through the conserved F or W. A D gene is named only where the DNA matches it firmly. Clone size is shown for a subset of rows, as once, few, many or a class of expanded clone.

TRBV7-2	.	TRBJ2-3	.	CASTSSLTDTQYF	TGTGCCAGCACCTCATCCCTAACAGATACGCAGTATTTT
TRBV11-2	.	TRBJ2-1	TRBD2	CASSPRLAGAYNEQFF	TGTGCCAGCAGCCCGAGACTAGCGGGGGCCTACAATGAGCAGTTCTTC
TRBV10-3	once	TRBJ2-3	.	CAISESSADTQYF	TGTGCCATCAGTGAGTCGTCGGCAGATACGCAGTATTTT
TRBV4-1	.	TRBJ2-7	TRBD1	CASSQEIVRDRGFEQYF	TGCGCCAGCAGCCAAGAGATCGTCCGGGACAGGGGTTTCGAGCAGTACTTC
TRBV6-5	.	TRBJ1-5	.	CASSPLTGTRQPQHF	TGTGCCAGCAGCCCACTTACAGGGACTCGTCAGCCCCAGCATTTT
TRBV5-1	.	TRBJ2-1	TRBD2	CASSLTAGGSNEQFF	TGCGCCAGCAGCTTGACAGCGGGGGGCTCCAATGAGCAGTTCTTC
TRBV4-3	.	TRBJ1-2	.	CASSQDKGLGGYTF	TGCGCCAGCAGCCAAGATAAGGGGCTGGGTGGCTACACCTTC
TRBV4-1	.	TRBJ1-1	.	CASSPLKGPEAFF	TGCGCCAGCAGCCCCCTAAAGGGCCCTGAAGCTTTCTTT
TRBV7-3	.	TRBJ2-5	TRBD1	CASSQTGSVQETQYF	TGTGCCAGCAGCCAGACAGGGTCGGTCCAAGAGACCCAGTACTTC
TRBV18	.	TRBJ1-1	.	CASSGGANTEAFF	TGTGCCAGCTCAGGGGGGGCGAACACTGAAGCTTTCTTT
TRBV12-5	.	TRBJ2-5	TRBD1	CASGLGTGGETQYF	TGTGCTAGTGGTTTGGGGACAGGGGGGGAGACCCAGTACTTC
TRBV5-1	.	TRBJ2-5	TRBD1	CASSLGDRGTQETQYF	TGCGCCAGCAGCTTGGGAGACAGGGGGACCCAAGAGACCCAGTACTTC